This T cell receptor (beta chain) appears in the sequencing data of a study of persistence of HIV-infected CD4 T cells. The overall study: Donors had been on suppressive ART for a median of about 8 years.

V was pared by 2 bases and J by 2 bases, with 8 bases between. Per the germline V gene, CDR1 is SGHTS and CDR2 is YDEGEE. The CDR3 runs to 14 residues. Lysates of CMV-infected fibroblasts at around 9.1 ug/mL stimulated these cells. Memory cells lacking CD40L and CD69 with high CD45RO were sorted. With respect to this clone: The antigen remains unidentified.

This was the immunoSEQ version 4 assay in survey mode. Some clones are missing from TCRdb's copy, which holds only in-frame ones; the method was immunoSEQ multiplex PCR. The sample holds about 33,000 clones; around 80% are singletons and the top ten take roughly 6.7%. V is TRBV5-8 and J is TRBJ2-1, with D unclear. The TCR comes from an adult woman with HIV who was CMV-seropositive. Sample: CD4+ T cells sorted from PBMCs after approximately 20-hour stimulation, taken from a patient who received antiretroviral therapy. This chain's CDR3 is CASSLGEPYNEQFF. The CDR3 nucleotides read TGTGCCAGCAGCTTAGGAGAGCCCTACAATGAGCAGTTCTTC.